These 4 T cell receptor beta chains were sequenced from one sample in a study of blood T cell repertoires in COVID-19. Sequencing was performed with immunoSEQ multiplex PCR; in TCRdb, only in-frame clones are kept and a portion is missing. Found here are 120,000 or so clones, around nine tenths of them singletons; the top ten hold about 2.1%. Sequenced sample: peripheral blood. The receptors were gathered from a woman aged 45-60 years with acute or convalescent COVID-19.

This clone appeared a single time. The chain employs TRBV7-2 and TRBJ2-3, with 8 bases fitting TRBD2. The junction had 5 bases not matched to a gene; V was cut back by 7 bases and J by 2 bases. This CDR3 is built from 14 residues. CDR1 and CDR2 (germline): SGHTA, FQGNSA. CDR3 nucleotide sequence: TGTGCCAGCAACCGGGGGGGGGACACAGATACGCAGTATTTT. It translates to CASNRGGDTDTQYF.

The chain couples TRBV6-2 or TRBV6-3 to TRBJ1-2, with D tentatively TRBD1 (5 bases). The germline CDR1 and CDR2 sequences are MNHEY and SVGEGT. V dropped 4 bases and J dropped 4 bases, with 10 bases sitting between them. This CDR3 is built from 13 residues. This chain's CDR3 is CASSFDSAYGYTF. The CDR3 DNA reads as TGTGCCAGCAGTTTCGACAGCGCCTATGGCTACACCTTC.

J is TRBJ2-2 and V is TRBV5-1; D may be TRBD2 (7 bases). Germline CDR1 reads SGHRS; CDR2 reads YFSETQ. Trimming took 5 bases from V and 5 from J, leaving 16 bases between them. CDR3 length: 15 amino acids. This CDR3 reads CASSSSGGKTGELFF. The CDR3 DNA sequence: TGCGCCAGCAGTTCCTCGGGGGGCAAGACCGGGGAGCTGTTTTTT.

This CDR3 reads CASRDPGYGYTF. The CDR3 bases are TGTGCCAGCAGAGACCCAGGCTATGGCTACACCTTC. This chain connects TRBV6-5 to TRBJ1-2; D ambiguous. Germline V gene lookup returns CDR1 MNHEY and CDR2 SVGAGI. With 6 bases removed from V and 4 bases from J, the gap between germline ends came to 9 bases. The CDR3 consists of 12 residues.